This TCR beta chain was obtained from a study of T cells in Graves' hyperthyroidism and ophthalmopathy. Study-wide results and caveats: Among thyroid clonotypes expanded above 0.001, most also appeared in blood.

This clonotype was detected ten times or more. Antigen specificity is unknown. RNA transcripts provided the source from which TCR beta CDR3 regions were amplified. A set of HTBI primers served as the primers for a first-round RT-PCR of the TCR CDR3. TCRdb redid the calling of the multiplex PCR reads with MiXCR, one entry per CDR3 protein. The table shows hundreds of thousands of distinct CDR3 sequences, with roughly 15% occurring only once. V dropped 8 bases and J dropped 2 bases, with 12 bases sitting between them. The CDR3 loop spans 14 amino acids. Germline V gene data show CDR1 as SNHLY and CDR2 as FYNNEI.

This TCR derives from a woman younger than 35 with Graves' ophthalmopathy. The sequenced sample consisted of blood. This chain joins TRBV2 and TRBJ2-2; tentative D call: TRBD2 (6 bases). The CDR3 nucleotides read TGTGCCAGCTGGGGTAGCGGAAACACCGGGGAGCTGTTTTTT. Protein product: CASWGSGNTGELFF.